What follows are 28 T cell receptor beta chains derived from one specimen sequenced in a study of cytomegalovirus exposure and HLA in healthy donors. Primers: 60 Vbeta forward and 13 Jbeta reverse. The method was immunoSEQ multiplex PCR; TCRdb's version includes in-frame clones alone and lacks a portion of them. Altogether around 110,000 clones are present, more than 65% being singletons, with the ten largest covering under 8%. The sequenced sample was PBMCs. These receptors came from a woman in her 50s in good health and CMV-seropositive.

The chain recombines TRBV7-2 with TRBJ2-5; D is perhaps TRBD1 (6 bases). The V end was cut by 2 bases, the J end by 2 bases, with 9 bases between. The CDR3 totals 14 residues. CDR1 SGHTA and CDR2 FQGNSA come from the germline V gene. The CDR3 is CASSLSQGQETQYF. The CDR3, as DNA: TGTGCCAGCAGCTTAAGCCAGGGGCAAGAGACCCAGTACTTC.

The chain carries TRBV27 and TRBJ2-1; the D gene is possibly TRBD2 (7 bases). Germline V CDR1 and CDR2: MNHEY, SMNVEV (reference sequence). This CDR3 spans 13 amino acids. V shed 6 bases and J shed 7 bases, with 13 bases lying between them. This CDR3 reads CASSPGGANEQFF. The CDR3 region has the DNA TGTGCCAGCAGCCCTGGGGGGGCAAATGAGCAGTTCTTC.

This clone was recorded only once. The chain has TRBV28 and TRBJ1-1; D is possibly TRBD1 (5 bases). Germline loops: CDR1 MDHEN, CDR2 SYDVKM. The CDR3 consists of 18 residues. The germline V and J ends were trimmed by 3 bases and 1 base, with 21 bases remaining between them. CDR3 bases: TGTGCCAGCAGTTTGAGCCTAAGAATGGTAAGGGGGAACACTGAAGCTTTCTTT. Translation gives CASSLSLRMVRGNTEAFF.

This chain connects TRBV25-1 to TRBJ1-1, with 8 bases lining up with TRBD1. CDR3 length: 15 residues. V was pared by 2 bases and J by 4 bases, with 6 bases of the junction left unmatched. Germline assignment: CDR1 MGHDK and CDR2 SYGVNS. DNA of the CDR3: TGTGCCAGCAGTGAACACCAGGGGGCGGTCACTGAAGCTTTCTTT. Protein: CASSEHQGAVTEAFF.

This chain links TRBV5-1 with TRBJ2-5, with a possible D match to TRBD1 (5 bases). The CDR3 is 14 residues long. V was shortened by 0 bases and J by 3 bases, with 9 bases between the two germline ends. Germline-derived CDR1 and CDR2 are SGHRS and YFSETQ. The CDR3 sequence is CASSLGQLKETQYF. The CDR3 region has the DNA TGCGCCAGCAGCTTGGGACAGTTAAAAGAGACCCAGTACTTC.

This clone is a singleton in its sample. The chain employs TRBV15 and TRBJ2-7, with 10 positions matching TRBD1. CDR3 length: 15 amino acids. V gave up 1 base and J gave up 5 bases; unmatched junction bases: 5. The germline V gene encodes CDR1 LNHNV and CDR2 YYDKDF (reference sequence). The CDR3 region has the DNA TGTGCCACCAGCAGAGCGGGACAGGGGAACCACGAGCAGTACTTC. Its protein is CATSRAGQGNHEQYF.

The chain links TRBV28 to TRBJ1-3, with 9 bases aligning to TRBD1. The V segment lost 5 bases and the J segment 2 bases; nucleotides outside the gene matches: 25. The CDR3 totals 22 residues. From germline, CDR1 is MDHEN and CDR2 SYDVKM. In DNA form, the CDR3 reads TGTGCCAGCAGTCCAACCCCGGGACAGGGAAGAGGGTCGGGCCCTACTGGAAACACCATATATTTT. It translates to CASSPTPGQGRGSGPTGNTIYF. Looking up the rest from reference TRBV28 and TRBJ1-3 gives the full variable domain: DVKVTQSSRYLVKRTGEKVFLECVQDMDHENMFWYRQDPGLGLRLIYFSYDVKMKEKGDIPEGYSVSREKKERFSLILESASTNQTSMYLCASSPTPGQGRGSGPTGNTIYFGEGSWLTVV.

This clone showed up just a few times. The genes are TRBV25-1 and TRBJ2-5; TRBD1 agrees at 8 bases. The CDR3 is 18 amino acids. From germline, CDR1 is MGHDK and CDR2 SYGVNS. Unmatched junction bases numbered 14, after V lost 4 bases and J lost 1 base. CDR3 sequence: CASSVLSVKGQVQETQYF. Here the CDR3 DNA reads TGTGCCAGCAGTGTCCTTTCCGTTAAGGGACAGGTCCAAGAGACCCAGTACTTC.

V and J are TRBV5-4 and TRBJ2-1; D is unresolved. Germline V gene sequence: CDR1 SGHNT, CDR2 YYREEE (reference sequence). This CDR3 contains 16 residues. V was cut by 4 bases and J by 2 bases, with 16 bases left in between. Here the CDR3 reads CASSPPIHKTYNEQFF. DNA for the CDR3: TGTGCCAGCAGCCCACCAATACATAAGACCTACAATGAGCAGTTCTTC.

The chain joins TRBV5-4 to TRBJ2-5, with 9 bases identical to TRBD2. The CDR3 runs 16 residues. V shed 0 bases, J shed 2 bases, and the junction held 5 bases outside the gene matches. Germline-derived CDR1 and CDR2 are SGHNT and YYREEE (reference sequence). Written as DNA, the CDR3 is TGTGCCAGCAGCTTGGCCGCGGGGGGGATTCAAGAGACCCAGTACTTC. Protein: CASSLAAGGIQETQYF.

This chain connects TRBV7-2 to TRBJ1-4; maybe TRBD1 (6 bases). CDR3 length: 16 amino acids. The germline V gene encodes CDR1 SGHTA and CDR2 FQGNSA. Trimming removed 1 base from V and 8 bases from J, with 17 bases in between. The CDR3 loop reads CASSLVGTGIGEKLFF. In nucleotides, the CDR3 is TGTGCCAGCAGCTTAGTTGGCACAGGGATCGGAGAAAAACTGTTTTTT.

DNA of the CDR3: TGTGCCAGCAGCCAAGATAGCGGCACCGGGGAGCTGTTTTTT. As protein: CASSQDSGTGELFF. The chain recombines TRBV14 with TRBJ2-2; tentative D call: TRBD2 (6 bases). CDR3 length: 14 amino acids. Germline assignment: CDR1 SGHDN and CDR2 FVKESK. Between the trimmed V and J ends, which lost 0 bases and 4 bases, there was a span of 6 bases.

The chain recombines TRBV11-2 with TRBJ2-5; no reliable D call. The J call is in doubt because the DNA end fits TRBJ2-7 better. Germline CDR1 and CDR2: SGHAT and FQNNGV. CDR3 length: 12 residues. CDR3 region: CASSPTNNEQYF. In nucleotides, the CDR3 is TGTGCCAGCAGCCCGACAAACAACGAGCAGTACTTC.

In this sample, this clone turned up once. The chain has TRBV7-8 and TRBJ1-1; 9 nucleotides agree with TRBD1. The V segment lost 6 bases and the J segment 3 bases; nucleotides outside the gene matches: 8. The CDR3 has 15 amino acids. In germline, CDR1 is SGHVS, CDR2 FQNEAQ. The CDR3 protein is CASSLQGARDTEAFF. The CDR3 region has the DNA TGTGCCAGCAGTTTACAGGGGGCTCGGGACACTGAAGCTTTCTTT.

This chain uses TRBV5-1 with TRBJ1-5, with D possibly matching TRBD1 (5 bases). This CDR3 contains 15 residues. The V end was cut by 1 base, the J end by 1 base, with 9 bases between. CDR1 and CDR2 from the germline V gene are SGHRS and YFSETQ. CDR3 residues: CASSLLGESNQPQHF. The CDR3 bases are TGCGCCAGCAGCTTGTTAGGGGAAAGCAATCAGCCCCAGCATTTT. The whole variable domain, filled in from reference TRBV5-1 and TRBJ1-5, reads KAGVTQTPRYLIKTRGQQVTLSCSPISGHRSVSWYQQTPGQGLQFLFEYFSETQRNKGNFPGRFSGRQFSNSRSEMNVSTLELGDSALYLCASSLLGESNQPQHFGDGTRLSIL.

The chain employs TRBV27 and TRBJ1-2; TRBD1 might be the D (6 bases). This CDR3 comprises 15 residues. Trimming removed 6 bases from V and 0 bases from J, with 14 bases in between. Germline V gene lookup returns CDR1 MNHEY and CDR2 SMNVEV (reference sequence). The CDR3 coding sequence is TGTGCCAGCAGCCTAAACAGGGCTACTAACTATGGCTACACCTTC. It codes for CASSLNRATNYGYTF.

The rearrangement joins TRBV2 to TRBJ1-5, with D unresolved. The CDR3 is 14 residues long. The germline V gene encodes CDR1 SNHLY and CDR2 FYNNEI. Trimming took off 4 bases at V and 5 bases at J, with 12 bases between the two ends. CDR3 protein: CASSAQLIHQPQHF. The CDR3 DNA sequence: TGTGCCAGCAGTGCACAGCTCATCCATCAGCCCCAGCATTTT.

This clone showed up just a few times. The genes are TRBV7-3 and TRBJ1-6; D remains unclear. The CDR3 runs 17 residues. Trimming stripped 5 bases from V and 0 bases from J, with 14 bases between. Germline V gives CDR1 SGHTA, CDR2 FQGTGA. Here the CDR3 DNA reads TGTGCCAGCAGCCCACGGGGAGAGAGCTCCTATAATTCACCCCTCCACTTT. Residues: CASSPRGESSYNSPLHF.

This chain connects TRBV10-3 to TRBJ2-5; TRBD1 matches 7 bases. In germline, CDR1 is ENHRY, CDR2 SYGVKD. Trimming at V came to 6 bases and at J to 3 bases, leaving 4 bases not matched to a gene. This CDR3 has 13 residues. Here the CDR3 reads CAIRTGTEETQYF. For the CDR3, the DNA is TGTGCCATCAGGACCGGGACAGAAGAGACCCAGTACTTC.

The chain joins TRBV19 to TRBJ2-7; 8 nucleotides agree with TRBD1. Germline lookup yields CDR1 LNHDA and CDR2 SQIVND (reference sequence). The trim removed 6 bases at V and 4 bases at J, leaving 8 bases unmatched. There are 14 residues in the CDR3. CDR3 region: CASRPAGTGYEQYF. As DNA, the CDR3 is TGTGCCAGTAGACCTGCCGGGACAGGATACGAGCAGTACTTC.

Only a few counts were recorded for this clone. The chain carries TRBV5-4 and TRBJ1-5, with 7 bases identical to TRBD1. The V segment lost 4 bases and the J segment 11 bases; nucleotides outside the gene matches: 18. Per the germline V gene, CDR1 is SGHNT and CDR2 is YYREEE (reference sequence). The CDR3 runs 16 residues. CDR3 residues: CASSQDSGTASGAQHF. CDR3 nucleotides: TGTGCCAGCAGCCAAGATTCGGGGACAGCTAGCGGGGCCCAGCATTTT.

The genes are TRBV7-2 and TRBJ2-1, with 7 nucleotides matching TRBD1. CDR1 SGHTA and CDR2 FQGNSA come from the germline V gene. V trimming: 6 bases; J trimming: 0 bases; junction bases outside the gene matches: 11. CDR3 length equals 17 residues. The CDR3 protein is CASSSISRGNSYNEQFF. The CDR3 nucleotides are TGTGCCAGCAGTTCAATCTCCAGGGGGAACTCCTACAATGAGCAGTTCTTC. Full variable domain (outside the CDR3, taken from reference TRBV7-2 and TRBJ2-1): GAGVSQSPSNKVTEKGKDVELRCDPISGHTALYWYRQSLGQGLEFLIYFQGNSAPDKSGLPSDRFSAERTGGSVSTLTIQRTQQEDSAVYLCASSSISRGNSYNEQFFGPGTRLTVL.

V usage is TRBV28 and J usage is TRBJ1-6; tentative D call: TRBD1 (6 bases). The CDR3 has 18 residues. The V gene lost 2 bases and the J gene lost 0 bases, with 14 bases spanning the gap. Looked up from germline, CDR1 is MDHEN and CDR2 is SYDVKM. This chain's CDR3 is CASSLGTRGSSYNSPLHF. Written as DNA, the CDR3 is TGTGCCAGCAGTTTAGGGACACGGGGAAGCTCCTATAATTCACCCCTCCACTTT.

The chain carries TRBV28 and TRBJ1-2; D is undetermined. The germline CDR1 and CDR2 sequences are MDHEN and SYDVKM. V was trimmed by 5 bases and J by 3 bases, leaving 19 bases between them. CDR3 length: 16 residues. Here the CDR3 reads CASSPAGSSNYYGYTF. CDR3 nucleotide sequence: TGTGCCAGCAGTCCCGCGGGCAGTTCCAACTACTATGGCTACACCTTC.

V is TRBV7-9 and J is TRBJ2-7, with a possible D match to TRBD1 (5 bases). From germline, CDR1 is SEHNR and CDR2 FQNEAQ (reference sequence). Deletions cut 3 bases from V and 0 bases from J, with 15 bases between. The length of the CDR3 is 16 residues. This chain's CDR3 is CASSLLGETGSYEQYF. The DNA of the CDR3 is TGTGCCAGCAGCTTGTTAGGGGAAACGGGCTCCTACGAGCAGTACTTC.

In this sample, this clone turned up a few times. CDR3 DNA: TGCGCCAGCAGCGCACACGGACTAGCGGGGGGCACAGATACGCAGTATTTT. Translation: CASSAHGLAGGTDTQYF. The rearrangement links TRBV5-1 to TRBJ2-3; 13 bases line up with TRBD2. The germline V gene has CDR1 SGHRS and CDR2 YFSETQ. The CDR3 extends over 17 amino acids. The V and J ends lost 4 bases and 1 base, in that order; junction bases with no gene match: 6.

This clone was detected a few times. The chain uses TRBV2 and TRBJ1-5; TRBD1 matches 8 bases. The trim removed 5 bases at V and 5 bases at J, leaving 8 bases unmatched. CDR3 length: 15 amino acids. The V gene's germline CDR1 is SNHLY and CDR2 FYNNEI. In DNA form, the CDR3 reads TGTGCCAGCAGTCCCGGACAGGGAGCATATCAGCCCCAGCATTTT. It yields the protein CASSPGQGAYQPQHF.

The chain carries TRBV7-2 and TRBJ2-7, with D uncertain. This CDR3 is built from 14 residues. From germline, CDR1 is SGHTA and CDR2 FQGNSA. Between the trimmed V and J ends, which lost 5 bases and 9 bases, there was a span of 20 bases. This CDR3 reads CASSPRRASELQYF. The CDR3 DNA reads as TGTGCCAGCAGCCCCCGTAGAGCCTCGGAGTTGCAGTACTTC.